The following is a T cell receptor beta chain sequence with its context. The antigen is unknown. CD45RA+ naive and CD45RA-negative memory subsets were separated from CD4+ cells. The CDR3 totals 15 residues. Germline CDR1 reads SGHTA; CDR2 reads FQGNSA. Trimming took 5 bases from V and 9 from J; bases not matched to a gene: 11. The method was immunoSEQ multiplex PCR; TCRdb's version includes in-frame clones alone and lacks a portion of them. The sample comprises over 2 million clones, about 95% of which are singletons, and more than 0.1% rests with the top ten. The sample originates from a study of shared clonotypes between healthy human individuals. General study findings and limits: Clonotype sharing levels among donors were expected to vary with sequencing depth.

The receptor's source is a man between 18 and 35 years old in good health. Sequenced material: naive CD4+ T cells sorted from blood. Subset of the sample: CD45RA+ positively selected. This chain uses TRBV7-2 with TRBJ2-1; 9 bases map to TRBD2. This CDR3 reads CASSRPGGGAVEQFF. In nucleotides, the CDR3 is TGTGCCAGCAGCCGGCCTGGCGGGGGGGCGGTTGAGCAGTTCTTC.